A single sample is the source of the 16 T cell receptor beta chains below, sequenced in a study of cytomegalovirus exposure and HLA in healthy donors. Primers for the PCR totalled 60 Vbeta and 13 Jbeta. Using immunoSEQ multiplex PCR, the repertoire was profiled, and TCRdb retains in-frame clones only, with some absent. The repertoire holds 85,000 to 90,000 clones, with 85% as singletons. Sequencing input: PBMCs. Every receptor here comes from a man aged 40-55 years in good health and CMV-seropositive.

This clone was seen just once. The junction shows a germline mismatch at one end, possibly a read error. The DNA for the CDR3 is TGTGCCAGCACCTTTTGGGCAGGCGCCTTCTTC. It is translated as CASTFWAGAFF. The V call is TRBV5-8, the J call TRBJ1-2; no clear D. Per the germline V gene, CDR1 is SGHTS and CDR2 is YDEGEE. This CDR3 region has 11 residues.

The chain has TRBV11-3 and TRBJ2-2; no reliable D call. Germline CDR1 reads SGHNT; CDR2 reads YENEEA. V was trimmed by 6 bases and J by 7 bases, leaving 6 bases between them. This CDR3 spans 11 amino acids. The CDR3 bases are TGTGCCAGCAGGTTTCACGGGGAGCTGTTTTTT. Protein sequence: CASRFHGELFF. Complete variable domain (other parts from reference TRBV11-3 and TRBJ2-2): EAGVVQSPRYKIIEKKQPVAFWCNPISGHNTLYWYLQNLGQGPELLIRYENEEAVDDSQLPKDRFSAERLKGVDSTLKIQPAELGDSAVYLCASRFHGELFFGEGSRLTVL.

The V gene is TRBV5-1, the J gene TRBJ2-5; 7 bases map to TRBD2. TRBJ2-7 explains the end of the DNA better; the J call may be wrong. This CDR3 comprises 14 residues. Germline CDR1 SGHRS, CDR2 YFSETQ. This CDR3 reads CASSLGGTTYEQYF. CDR3 DNA sequence: TGCGCCAGCAGCTTGGGAGGGACTACCTACGAGCAGTACTTC.

The chain is built from TRBV19 and TRBJ1-2; D might be TRBD1 (5 bases). Germline assignment: CDR1 LNHDA and CDR2 SQIVND (reference sequence). The CDR3 sequence is 16 residues long. V lost 1 base and J lost 2, with 14 bases in between. The CDR3 region is CASSIGTNRKNYGYTF. DNA of the CDR3: TGTGCCAGTAGTATAGGAACAAACAGGAAGAACTATGGCTACACCTTC.

The chain couples TRBV19 to TRBJ2-5; 10 positions agree with TRBD2. After removal of 7 bases from V and 2 bases from J, the junction contained 7 bases not matched to a gene. The CDR3 is made up of 15 amino acids. Germline V gene sequence: CDR1 LNHDA, CDR2 SQIVND (reference sequence). This CDR3 is CASKRERGGQETQYF. The CDR3 DNA follows: TGTGCCAGTAAGCGGGAGCGGGGGGGACAAGAGACCCAGTACTTC.

The rearrangement joins TRBV5-1 to TRBJ2-2, with unresolved D. Between the trimmed V and J ends, which lost 4 bases and 3 bases, there was a span of 4 bases. This CDR3 has 12 amino acids. CDR1 and CDR2 from the germline V gene are SGHRS and YFSETQ. In DNA, the CDR3 is TGCGCCAGCAGCCCAGACACCGGGGAGCTGTTTTTT. It is translated as CASSPDTGELFF.

The V and J genes are TRBV12-5 and TRBJ2-5, with 10 positions matching TRBD2. Germline values: CDR1 LGHNT, CDR2 FRNRAP. The V and J ends lost 6 bases and 3 bases, in that order; junction bases with no gene match: 4. The length of the CDR3 is 14 residues. CDR3 nucleotide sequence: TGTGCTAGTGGCCGCGGACTAGCGGAAGAGACCCAGTACTTC. Protein sequence: CASGRGLAEETQYF. Full variable domain (rest looked up from reference TRBV12-5 and TRBJ2-5): DARVTQTPRHKVTEMGQEVTMRCQPILGHNTVFWYRQTMMQGLELLAYFRNRAPLDDSGMPKDRFSAEMPDATLATLKIQPSEPRDSAVYFCASGRGLAEETQYFGPGTRLLVL.

V usage is TRBV15 and J usage is TRBJ2-7, with D possibly TRBD2 on 5 matching bases. Trimming took off 0 bases at V and 0 bases at J, with 12 bases between the two ends. The CDR3 has 16 residues. Looked up from germline, CDR1 is LNHNV and CDR2 is YYDKDF (reference sequence). CDR3 in DNA: TGTGCCACCAGCAGAGATGTCGGGGAGAGCTCCTACGAGCAGTACTTC. This sequence encodes CATSRDVGESSYEQYF.

V and J are TRBV9 and TRBJ2-1, with TRBD2 matching over 10 bases. The CDR3 loop spans 15 amino acids. After removal of 4 bases from V and 4 bases from J, the junction contained 5 bases not matched to a gene. Looked up from germline, CDR1 is SGDLS and CDR2 is YYNGEE. Written as DNA, the CDR3 is TGTGCCAGCAGCCTAGCGGGAGCAGAGTACAATGAGCAGTTCTTC. It codes for CASSLAGAEYNEQFF.

V is TRBV9 and J is TRBJ1-3; D not certain. Trimming cost V 2 bases and J 0 bases, with 15 bases left between them. CDR1 SGDLS and CDR2 YYNGEE come from the germline V gene. The CDR3 has 17 residues. CDR3 loop: CASSVDPGGASGNTIYF. CDR3 coding DNA: TGTGCCAGCAGCGTGGACCCCGGAGGTGCCTCTGGAAACACCATATATTTT.

The J gene is TRBJ2-5, the V gene TRBV25-1, with 8 positions matching TRBD1. The junction had 10 bases not matched to a gene; V was cut back by 8 bases and J by 5 bases. Per the germline V gene, CDR1 is MGHDK and CDR2 is SYGVNS. This CDR3 has 14 amino acids. The DNA of the CDR3 is TGTGCCAGCGGACGTACAGGGGGACGGGAGACCCAGTACTTC. It is translated as CASGRTGGRETQYF.

The chain employs TRBV15 and TRBJ2-1; 8 bases map to TRBD1. Per the germline V gene, CDR1 is LNHNV and CDR2 is YYDKDF (reference sequence). V dropped 0 bases and J dropped 2; count of bases not matched to a gene: 0. The CDR3 consists of 15 residues. For the CDR3, the DNA is TGTGCCACCAGCAGAGAGACAGGGGCCTACAATGAGCAGTTCTTC. Its translation is CATSRETGAYNEQFF. Filled out from reference TRBV15 and TRBJ2-1, the complete variable domain reads DAMVIQNPRYQVTQFGKPVTLSCSQTLNHNVMYWYQQKSSQAPKLLFHYYDKDFNNEADTPDNFQSRRPNTSFCFLDIRSPGLGDTAMYLCATSRETGAYNEQFFGPGTRLTVL.

The table lists this clone with a count of one. The V call is TRBV5-1, the J call TRBJ2-1; no reliable D call. Germline-derived CDR1 and CDR2 are SGHRS and YFSETQ. Trimming took 1 base from V and 6 from J, leaving 8 bases between them. The CDR3 is made up of 13 amino acids. CDR3 loop: CASSLPSGNEQFF. The CDR3 DNA follows: TGCGCCAGCAGCTTGCCCAGTGGCAATGAGCAGTTCTTC.

This sequence joins TRBV7-9 and TRBJ2-3; possible D gene TRBD1, 6 bases. Per the germline V gene, CDR1 is SEHNR and CDR2 is FQNEAQ (reference sequence). The CDR3 has 16 residues. Trimming shortened V by 2 bases and J by 2 bases, and 14 bases separated the two germline ends. DNA of the CDR3: TGTGCCAGCAGCTTACGAACAGGGACATACACAGATACGCAGTATTTT. The encoded protein is CASSLRTGTYTDTQYF.

V gene TRBV5-1 combines with J gene TRBJ2-5; 9 nucleotides align to TRBD2. CDR3 length: 17 residues. Germline CDR1 reads SGHRS; CDR2 reads YFSETQ. The V and J ends lost 4 bases and 0 bases, in that order; junction bases with no gene match: 10. Here the CDR3 DNA reads TGCGCCAGCAGCCTACGGGCTAGCGGGATTAACCAAGAGACCCAGTACTTC. It specifies CASSLRASGINQETQYF.

This clone was counted between two and nine times. Other DNA sequences in this specimen translate into the identical CDR3. The chain employs TRBV4-2 and TRBJ2-5, with 7 bases identical to TRBD1. V lost 5 bases and J lost 3; bases outside the gene matches: 9. Germline V gives CDR1 LGHNA, CDR2 YNFKEQ. This CDR3 comprises 15 residues. The CDR3 sequence is CASSTAGTEKETQYF. CDR3 in DNA: TGTGCCAGCAGCACAGCCGGGACAGAGAAAGAGACCCAGTACTTC.